A single sample gave rise to the 18 T cell receptor beta chains below, sequenced in a study of T-cell memory formation after mild COVID-19. TCRdb called the 5' RACE reads again in MiXCR, with one record for every CDR3 protein. The sample carries 350,000 to 450,000 distinct CDR3 sequences, 25% to 30% recorded once. The sample consisted of PBMCs or a T cell subset sorted from them (not recorded which). The source of these receptors is an adult woman who had mild COVID-19 (a few samples of this study predate the infection). Cell type and time point are not known.

This chain connects TRBV7-2 to TRBJ2-2; D is unclear. Trimming pared 1 base from V and 6 bases from J, leaving 6 bases between. Germline assignment: CDR1 SGHTA and CDR2 FQGNSA. This CDR3 has 13 amino acids. This CDR3 reads CASSLDYSGELFF. The CDR3, as DNA: TGTGCCAGCAGCTTAGACTACTCCGGGGAGCTGTTTTTT.

J is TRBJ2-3 and V is TRBV7-2, with 8 bases that match TRBD2. Losses at the gene ends were 3 bases for V and 1 base for J; bases not matched to a gene: 18. The CDR3 loop spans 20 amino acids. Germline CDR1 and CDR2: SGHTA and FQGNSA. The CDR3: CASSFPRRGLVPPGTDTQYF. CDR3 DNA: TGTGCCAGCAGCTTCCCCCGGCGGGGACTAGTTCCCCCCGGCACAGATACGCAGTATTTT.

The table lists this clonotype with a few counts. The chain has TRBV25-1 and TRBJ2-7; the match to TRBD2 covers 9 bases. V was clipped by 2 bases and J by 2 bases; unmatched bases: 1. CDR3 length: 14 amino acids. The germline CDR1 and CDR2 sequences are MGHDK and SYGVNS. The CDR3 coding sequence is TGTGCCAGCAGTGAAGTAGCGGGAGCCTACGAGCAGTACTTC. It is translated as CASSEVAGAYEQYF.

This clonotype was seen a few times. This rearrangement joins TRBV7-9 to TRBJ1-1; D is undetermined. Germline V gives CDR1 SEHNR, CDR2 FQNEAQ (reference sequence). The V end lost 4 bases, the J end lost 5 bases, and 14 bases lay between the germline ends. There are 14 residues in the CDR3. The CDR3 protein is CASSSSGMGTEAFF. CDR3 nucleotides: TGTGCCAGCAGCTCTTCGGGGATGGGGACTGAAGCTTTCTTT.

This rearrangement joins TRBV20-1 to TRBJ2-1; 11 positions agree with TRBD2. V shed 0 bases, J shed 3 bases, and the junction held 7 bases outside the gene matches. The CDR3 is made up of 17 amino acids. CDR1 is DFQATT, CDR2 SNEGSKA, per germline (reference sequence). CDR3 residues: CSARDRAGTSGYNEQFF. The CDR3 nucleotides are TGCAGTGCTAGAGATCGAGCCGGGACTAGCGGCTACAATGAGCAGTTCTTC.

V usage is TRBV7-9 and J usage is TRBJ1-5, with D unresolved. Trimming took off 5 bases at V and 7 bases at J, with 18 bases between the two ends. Germline CDR1 reads SEHNR; CDR2 reads FQNEAQ (reference sequence). This CDR3 contains 15 residues. Here the CDR3 DNA reads TGTGCCAGCAGCCCCCGCCAGGACGTTCCCCAGCCCCAGCATTTT. Amino acids: CASSPRQDVPQPQHF.

The chain carries TRBV7-9 and TRBJ2-4, with D perhaps TRBD2 (6 bases). Germline loops: CDR1 SEHNR, CDR2 FQNEAQ (reference sequence). The CDR3 runs to 15 residues. Trimming stripped 5 bases from V and 8 bases from J, with 19 bases between. This CDR3 is CASSADEFLADIQYF. For the CDR3, the DNA is TGTGCCAGCAGCGCTGATGAATTCTTAGCGGACATTCAGTACTTC.

The rearrangement joins TRBV7-9 to TRBJ2-7; TRBD1 matches at 7 bases. The CDR3 runs 15 residues. Per germline, CDR1 SEHNR and CDR2 FQNEAQ (reference sequence). J gave up 2 bases and V 3 bases, and 7 bases lay outside the gene matches. The CDR3 nucleotides read TGTGCCAGCAGCTTGTCCCAGGACAGGACCTACGAGCAGTACTTC. It yields the protein CASSLSQDRTYEQYF.

The V call is TRBV5-1, the J call TRBJ2-3; D may be TRBD1 or TRBD2 (6 bases each). The germline V and J ends were trimmed by 0 bases and 2 bases, with 10 bases remaining between them. The CDR3 covers 15 residues. Germline V gene data show CDR1 as SGHRS and CDR2 as YFSETQ. This chain's CDR3 is CASSLAGAHTDTQYF. The CDR3, as DNA: TGCGCCAGCAGCTTGGCGGGGGCCCACACAGATACGCAGTATTTT.

V usage is TRBV19 and J usage is TRBJ1-2; possibly TRBD1 for D (5 bases). Germline CDR1 reads LNHDA; CDR2 reads SQIVND (reference sequence). This CDR3 region has 14 residues. The V end was cut by 7 bases, the J end by 2 bases, with 14 bases between. The CDR3 loop is CASKEGRANYGYTF. CDR3 coding DNA: TGTGCCAGTAAGGAGGGCAGGGCCAACTATGGCTACACCTTC.

This sequence joins TRBV15 and TRBJ2-7; 12 bases agree with TRBD2. This CDR3 has 14 residues. J lost 6 bases, V lost 5 bases, and 5 bases had no gene match. The germline gives CDR1 LNHNV, CDR2 YYDKDF (reference sequence). The CDR3 DNA sequence: TGTGCCACCAGCCCGACGGGACTAGCGGGCGAGCAGTACTTC. Amino acid sequence: CATSPTGLAGEQYF.

This clonotype was found a few times. The J gene is TRBJ2-1, the V gene TRBV7-8; 8 bases match TRBD2. With V trimmed by 10 bases and J by 4 bases, 15 bases remained unmatched. The V gene's germline CDR1 is SGHVS and CDR2 FQNEAQ. The CDR3 contains 16 residues. The CDR3 bases are TGTGCCACCAACCGGGGGGGGACGAAAACTTACAATGAGCAGTTCTTC. Translating gives CATNRGGTKTYNEQFF.

The chain employs TRBV4-2 and TRBJ2-2, with a weak D call TRBD2 (6 bases). This CDR3 region has 16 residues. V shed 0 bases and J shed 3 bases, with 11 bases lying between them. Germline assignment: CDR1 LGHNA and CDR2 YNFKEQ. This chain's CDR3 is CASSQERDSYTGELFF. The DNA for the CDR3 is TGTGCCAGCAGCCAAGAAAGGGACTCATACACCGGGGAGCTGTTTTTT.

This clonotype was detected only a few times. V and J are TRBV7-2 and TRBJ2-5, with 8 bases identical to TRBD2. Germline CDR1 reads SGHTA; CDR2 reads FQGNSA. J was trimmed by 4 bases and V by 0 bases; bases with no gene match: 7. The CDR3 spans 16 residues. This chain's CDR3 is CASSLASAGGRETQYF. Written as DNA, the CDR3 is TGTGCCAGCAGCTTAGCTTCCGCGGGAGGTAGAGAGACCCAGTACTTC.

This chain uses TRBV9 with TRBJ2-1; D is possibly TRBD2 (5 bases). The V end lost 2 bases, the J end lost 9 bases, and 18 bases lay between the germline ends. This CDR3 is 15 amino acids long. CDR1 and CDR2 (germline): SGDLS, YYNGEE. The CDR3 sequence is CASSVTASPSGEQFF. The CDR3 coding sequence is TGTGCCAGCAGCGTTACTGCTAGCCCGTCCGGTGAGCAGTTCTTC.

This clonotype was observed a few times. The genes are TRBV9 and TRBJ2-1, with 11 bases aligning to TRBD2. Unmatched junction bases numbered 4, after V lost 3 bases and J lost 5 bases. This CDR3 has 15 amino acids. Germline assignment: CDR1 SGDLS and CDR2 YYNGEE. The CDR3 region has the DNA TGTGCCAGCAGCGACGGGACTAGCGGTAACAATGAGCAGTTCTTC. Translating gives CASSDGTSGNNEQFF.

The CDR3 bases are TGTGCCAGCAGCTTACCGCAGGGAAGCACAGATACGCAGTATTTT. Its translation: CASSLPQGSTDTQYF. V usage is TRBV7-8 and J usage is TRBJ2-3, with D possibly TRBD1 on 5 matching bases. This CDR3 is built from 15 residues. Looked up from germline, CDR1 is SGHVS and CDR2 is FQNEAQ. Trimming left V 2 bases short and J 0 bases short, with 9 bases between.

The J gene is TRBJ2-3, the V gene TRBV15; no clear D. This CDR3 has 15 residues. Trimming took off 0 bases at V and 2 bases at J, with 9 bases between the two ends. Germline loops: CDR1 LNHNV, CDR2 YYDKDF (reference sequence). In DNA, the CDR3 is TGTGCCACCAGCAGAGAAAAGCCGAACACAGATACGCAGTATTTT. Translation gives CATSREKPNTDTQYF.